These T cell receptor beta chains were read from a single sample in a study of CD8+ T cells in alopecia areata. The assay was immunoSEQ multiplex PCR, and TCRdb's table has in-frame clones only and misses some. The sample lists more than 95,000 clones, approximately 60% occurring once. The sample was CD4+ T cells sorted from blood, taken at week 4, from a patient treated with tofacitinib. These receptors were taken from a human donor with alopecia areata. Each CDR3 is given with its conserved first and last residue. The order of the fields is clone size, J gene, D gene, CDR3 length, V gene, CDR3 DNA, CDR3 protein. A D gene is named only where the DNA matches it firmly. A clone size is listed for some rows: how often the clone was seen (once, few, many), or a class if it is expanded.

once TRBJ1-5 - 14 TRBV14 TGTGCCAGCAGCCAAGTCGGCCGGGATCAGCCCCAGCATTTT CASSQVGRDQPQHF
- TRBJ2-7 TRBD2 16 TRBV28 TGTGCCAGCAGTTCCCCCCGGGGGGGCGGGTCCTACGAGCAGTACTTC CASSSPRGGGSYEQYF
- TRBJ2-1 - 14 TRBV28 TGTGCCAGCAGTTTTCAATTTTCTGGACAGGAGCAGTTCTTC CASSFQFSGQEQFF
few TRBJ2-1 - 16 TRBV7-8 TGTGCCAGCAGCGCCACCGGGACCGTTATTGAGAATGAGCAGTTCTTC CASSATGTVIENEQFF
- TRBJ2-7 TRBD2 15 TRBV2 TGTGCCAGCAGTCGAGGCGGGGGGGCGATTTACGAGCAGTACTTC CASSRGGGAIYEQYF
- TRBJ1-1 - 13 TRBV19 TGTGCCAGTAGTATCCAGGTGAACACTGAAGCTTTCTTT CASSIQVNTEAFF
few TRBJ2-6 - 13 TRBV29-1 TGCAGCGCTCTCGGGTTCGGGGCCAACGTCCTGACTTTC CSALGFGANVLTF
few TRBJ1-2 - 14 TRBV19 TGTGCCAGTAGTGAAGGGGGGCGCGGCTATGGCTACACCTTC CASSEGGRGYGYTF
few TRBJ2-1 - 16 TRBV7-2 TGTGCCAGCAGCCATATTGGGCAGGAGGAGAACAATGAGCAGTTCTTC CASSHIGQEENNEQFF
- TRBJ2-7 - 12 TRBV30 TGTGCCTGGAACAAGGGCTCCTACGAGCAGTACTTC CAWNKGSYEQYF
few TRBJ1-1 - 13 TRBV5-1 TGCGCCAGCAGCTTGGCCGGGGACACTGAAGCTTTCTTT CASSLAGDTEAFF